The source of this T cell receptor beta chain is a study of shared clonotypes between healthy human individuals. Study-wide background: CD8 memory received one plate per donor, CD8 naive two, CD4 memory three and CD4 naive three.

Method: immunoSEQ multiplex PCR; TCRdb's copy keeps in-frame clones and lacks some. Of 760,000 or so clones detected, about 96% appear once; the ten largest clones hold less than 0.3%. The CDR3 has 16 amino acids. Trimming at V came to 1 base and at J to 3 bases, leaving 6 bases not matched to a gene. Germline loops: CDR1 SGHTA, CDR2 FQGNSA. With regard to this clone: Its antigen is unknown.

The study's findings and limits: A generally larger estimated richness was seen in naive subsets than in memory subsets. Naive CD4 clonotypes overlapped across a handful of donors at about 5%.

CD45RO-negative cells were positively selected for CCR7, leaving out terminally differentiated effector memory CD45RA+ cells. This sequence joins TRBV7-2 and TRBJ1-5; 7 bases match TRBD1. Source material: naive CD8+ T cells sorted from blood. The sequence derives from a man aged 25 to 40 in good health. CDR3 region: CASSLGKTGINQPQHF. DNA for the CDR3: TGTGCCAGCAGCTTAGGAAAGACAGGGATCAATCAGCCCCAGCATTTT.